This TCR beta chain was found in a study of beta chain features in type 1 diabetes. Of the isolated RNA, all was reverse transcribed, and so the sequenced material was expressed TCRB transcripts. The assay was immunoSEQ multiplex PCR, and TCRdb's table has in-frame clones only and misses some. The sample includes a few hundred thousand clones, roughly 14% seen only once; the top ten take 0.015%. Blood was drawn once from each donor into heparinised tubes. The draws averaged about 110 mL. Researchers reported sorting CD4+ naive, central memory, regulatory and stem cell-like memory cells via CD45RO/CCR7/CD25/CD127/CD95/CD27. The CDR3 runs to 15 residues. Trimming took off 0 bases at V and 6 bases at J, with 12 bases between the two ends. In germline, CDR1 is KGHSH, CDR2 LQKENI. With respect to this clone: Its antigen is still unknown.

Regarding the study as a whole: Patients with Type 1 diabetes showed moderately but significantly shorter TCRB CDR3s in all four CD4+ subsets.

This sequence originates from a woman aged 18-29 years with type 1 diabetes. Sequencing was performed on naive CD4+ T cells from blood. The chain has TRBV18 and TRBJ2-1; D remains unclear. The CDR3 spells CASSPPSASPNEQFF. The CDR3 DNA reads TGTGCCAGCTCACCACCAAGCGCGTCCCCCAATGAGCAGTTCTTC.